Listed below are T cell receptor beta chains from one sample, sequenced in a study of T-cell reconstitution after alpha-beta-depleted transplantation in children. MiXCR, applied by TCRdb to the PCR reads, yields one record per CDR3 protein. In the table there are about 900,000 distinct CDR3 sequences, about 29% of which are singletons. Sequences were derived from PBMCs, mostly from graft donor cells, sampled 360 days after TCRalphabeta/CD19-depleted stem cell transplant. Receptors originate from a boy under three years old who had a stem cell transplant for SCID, so the T cells may come from the graft donor. Both conserved end residues are part of each CDR3. D genes are given only for firm matches. Only part of the rows carry a size: once, few, many, or a class if the clone is expanded.

size	V	length	J	D	DNA	CDR3
few	TRBV7-2	15	TRBJ2-7	-	TGTGCCAGCAGCCTCGCCGGGACATCCCCTTACGAGCAGTACTTC	CASSLAGTSPYEQYF
few	TRBV20-1	16	TRBJ2-7	-	TGCAGTGCTAGAGATCCTTGGTCTGGCAGCTCCTACGAGCAGTACTTC	CSARDPWSGSSYEQYF
-	TRBV9	16	TRBJ2-5	-	TGTGCCAGCAGCGTTAATCCCAGGGGCCCCCAAGAGACCCAGTACTTC	CASSVNPRGPQETQYF
-	TRBV7-9	14	TRBJ2-3	-	TGTGCCAGCAGCTTAAGTAGTCTGGTAGATACGCAGTATTTT	CASSLSSLVDTQYF
few	TRBV20-1	14	TRBJ2-3	-	TGCAGTGCTAGTTCGGAGCGAAGGGGAGATACGCAGTATTTT	CSASSERRGDTQYF
many	TRBV20-1	14	TRBJ1-1	-	TGCAGTGCTACCATTCCACGGGGGAGCGCTGAAGCTTTCTTT	CSATIPRGSAEAFF
-	TRBV12-3/TRBV12-4	15	TRBJ1-3	-	TGTGCCAGCAGTTTTGCGGTCGGCTCTGGAAACACCATATATTTT	CASSFAVGSGNTIYF
-	TRBV7-6	18	TRBJ2-1	TRBD2	TGTGCCAGCAGCTTAGTTACACGAGTCCGACTAGCCAACAATGAGCAGTTCTTC	CASSLVTRVRLANNEQFF
-	TRBV12-3/TRBV12-4	14	TRBJ1-2	-	TGTGCCAGCAGTGCCTCGAACAGGAACTATGGCTACACCTTC	CASSASNRNYGYTF
-	TRBV7-2	15	TRBJ2-2	-	TGTGCCAGCAGCGCGACTAACTCGAACACCGGGGAGCTGTTTTTT	CASSATNSNTGELFF
-	TRBV5-1	14	TRBJ2-5	TRBD1	TGCGCCAGCAGCCCCCTGACAGGGCAAGAGACCCAGTACTTC	CASSPLTGQETQYF
-	TRBV7-9	15	TRBJ2-6	TRBD2	TGTGCCAGCAGCTTCTGGGGGGGGAAGGCCAACGTCCTGACTTTC	CASSFWGGKANVLTF
-	TRBV5-1	15	TRBJ1-1	-	TGCGCCAGCAGCTTACAGCCGGGAATCAACACTGAAGCTTTCTTT	CASSLQPGINTEAFF
-	TRBV7-9	13	TRBJ1-3	-	TGTGCCAGCAGCTTATTATATGGGAACACCATATATTTT	CASSLLYGNTIYF
-	TRBV29-1	14	TRBJ2-1	-	TGCAGCGCAGCGGAGGGCCCTCCGTACAATGAGCAGTTCTTC	CSAAEGPPYNEQFF
-	TRBV15	16	TRBJ1-3	-	TGTGCCACCAGCAGAGATCCTGCGAGCTCTGGAAACACCATATATTTT	CATSRDPASSGNTIYF
-	TRBV12-3/TRBV12-4	15	TRBJ2-3	-	TGTGCCATCGACGCCGGGGCCCCTAGCACAGATACGCAGTATTTT	CAIDAGAPSTDTQYF
-	TRBV4-1	13	TRBJ2-2	-	TGCGCCAGCAGCCCTAAACCAACCGGGGAGCTGTTTTTT	CASSPKPTGELFF
-	TRBV2	15	TRBJ2-7	TRBD1	TGTGCCAGCAGTGCCGGGACAGGGAGATCCTACGAGCAGTACTTC	CASSAGTGRSYEQYF
few	TRBV20-1	12	TRBJ1-2	-	TGCAGTGCTAGCGAGGAGGGGTGGGGCTACACCTTC	CSASEEGWGYTF
-	TRBV7-8	14	TRBJ2-1	-	TGTGCCAGCAGCTTAGCACAGCTTAACAATGAGCAGTTCTTC	CASSLAQLNNEQFF
-	TRBV5-1	13	TRBJ2-5	-	TGCGCCAGCCTGGGACTTCGAGGAGAGACCCAGTACTTC	CASLGLRGETQYF
once	TRBV4-1	17	TRBJ1-5	TRBD1	TGCGCCAGCAGCCAAGATGTCGGGACAGGGCGGGTTCAGCCCCAGCATTTT	CASSQDVGTGRVQPQHF
few	TRBV27	15	TRBJ2-3	TRBD1	TGTGCCAGCAGTTTATCGGGGGCAGGGGGAGATACGCAGTATTTT	CASSLSGAGGDTQYF
many	TRBV4-2	12	TRBJ1-3	-	TGTGCCAGCAGCCCTGGAGGAAACACCATATATTTT	CASSPGGNTIYF
-	TRBV11-1	14	TRBJ2-1	TRBD1	TGTGCCAGCAGCTTACGGTTCGGGACAGGTGAGCAGTTCTTC	CASSLRFGTGEQFF
-	TRBV7-9	15	TRBJ2-5	TRBD1	TGTGCCAGCAGCTTAGGGGACAGGACGGGTGAGACCCAGTACTTC	CASSLGDRTGETQYF
-	TRBV12-3/TRBV12-4	15	TRBJ2-2	-	TGTGCCAGCAGTTATGCGCGGGAGAACACCGGGGAGCTGTTTTTT	CASSYARENTGELFF
few	TRBV19	14	TRBJ1-1	TRBD1	TGTGCCAGTAGGGACGACAGGGGAGGCACTGAAGCTTTCTTT	CASRDDRGGTEAFF
-	TRBV6-1	14	TRBJ1-1	-	TGTGCCAGCATGGGACAACTCATGAACACTGAAGCTTTCTTT	CASMGQLMNTEAFF
few	TRBV7-2	14	TRBJ2-3	TRBD2	TGTGCCAGCAGAAGCGGGGGGGTCACAGATACGCAGTATTTT	CASRSGGVTDTQYF
few	TRBV20-1	14	TRBJ1-2	TRBD1	TGCAGTGCTACCCTAGGACAGGGGGCTGGTGGCTACACCTTC	CSATLGQGAGGYTF
-	TRBV10-3	11	TRBJ2-7	-	TGTGCCACCTGCGAAGTCCACGAGCAGTACTTC	CATCEVHEQYF
-	TRBV12-3/TRBV12-4	18	TRBJ2-1	-	TGTGCCAGCAGTTTAGGTAGGAACAGGGCTCCTTCTCGAAATGAGCAGTTCTTC	CASSLGRNRAPSRNEQFF
-	TRBV20-1	15	TRBJ2-5	TRBD1	TGCAGTGCCGAGGCGGGACAGGGCGTAGTGAAGACCCAGTACTTC	CSAEAGQGVVKTQYF
few	TRBV15	15	TRBJ2-4	-	TGTGCCACCAGCAGAGATTGGGGCCCGGGAAACATTCAGTACTTC	CATSRDWGPGNIQYF
-	TRBV5-6	13	TRBJ2-7	-	TGTGCCAGCAGCTTGCAATTCCTCTACGAGCAGTACTTC	CASSLQFLYEQYF
few	TRBV5-1	14	TRBJ2-1	-	TGCGCCAGCAGCTTGGTCTGGCTGGGCAATGAGCAGTTCTTC	CASSLVWLGNEQFF
few	TRBV4-3	15	TRBJ2-5	TRBD1	TGCGCCAGCAGCCAACACGAGACAGGGAAGGAGACCCAGTACTTC	CASSQHETGKETQYF
few	TRBV5-1	16	TRBJ1-6	-	TGCGCCAGCAGCTTGGTGGCAGGGCTGGGGAATTCACCCCTCCACTTT	CASSLVAGLGNSPLHF
few	TRBV5-1	15	TRBJ2-7	TRBD2	TGCGCCAGCAGCTTGGATCCGGGGGGGTCCTACGAGCAGTACTTC	CASSLDPGGSYEQYF
-	TRBV9	16	TRBJ2-3	-	TGTGCCAGCAGCGTAGTGGACTGGTCCACCACAGATACGCAGTATTTT	CASSVVDWSTTDTQYF
few	TRBV27	15	TRBJ2-1	TRBD2	TGTGCCACCCGACGGCCGGGACTACTGTACAATGAGCAGTTCTTC	CATRRPGLLYNEQFF
few	TRBV20-1	13	TRBJ2-5	-	TGCAGTGCTGTACACAGATGGGAAGAGACCCAGTACTTC	CSAVHRWEETQYF
-	TRBV7-9	15	TRBJ2-7	-	TGTGCCAGCAGCTCTCCGTTTGGGGGCCCCGACGAGCAGTACTTC	CASSSPFGGPDEQYF